This is a list of T cell receptor beta chains from one sample in a study of T cells after yellow fever vaccination. TCRdb redid the calling of the 5' RACE reads with MiXCR, one entry per CDR3 protein. The sample has about 300,000 distinct CDR3 sequences, about 6.6% seen once. This specimen consisted of PBMCs, obtained more than 40 days after the first yellow fever vaccination. Every receptor here comes from a man between 18 and 35 years old who received the YFV17D yellow fever vaccine. CDR3s include the opening cysteine and the closing phenylalanine or tryptophan. D genes are given only for firm matches. The size field is filled for only some rows; it gives once, few, many or a size class.

j_call	clone_size	d_call	v_call	cdr3_nt	cdr3_aa
TRBJ1-4	many	TRBD1	TRBV5-1	TGCGCCAGCTCCCCGGACAGGGAGGATGAAAAACTGTTTTTT	CASSPDREDEKLFF
TRBJ2-5	NA	NA	TRBV7-2	TGTGCCAGCAGCTTATTAGGGGGGGTGGGGGAGACCCAGTACTTC	CASSLLGGVGETQYF
TRBJ2-4	few	TRBD1	TRBV4-3	TGCGCCAGCAGCCAAGATGAGGGGGCGCGGGAAAACATTCAGTACTTC	CASSQDEGARENIQYF
TRBJ1-6	few	NA	TRBV4-3	TGCGCCAGCAGCCGGCTTTTGTTGGAGACTGATGGTCCCCTCCACTTT	CASSRLLLETDGPLHF
TRBJ2-5	few	TRBD2	TRBV7-9	TGTGCCAGCAGCTTATCCGGGGGGGGAAAACAAGAGACCCAGTACTTC	CASSLSGGGKQETQYF
TRBJ2-6	NA	NA	TRBV4-2	TGTGCCAGCAGCCGAGCTACAGGGATCTCACTGCCCGGGGCCAACGTCCTGACTTTC	CASSRATGISLPGANVLTF
TRBJ2-7	few	TRBD2	TRBV18	TGTGCCAGCTCACCCCTAGCGGGGGGTCAGTCCGAGCAGTACTTC	CASSPLAGGQSEQYF
TRBJ2-3	many	NA	TRBV20-1	TGCAGTGCTAGATGGCAGGGAGGAACAGATACGCAGTATTTT	CSARWQGGTDTQYF
TRBJ1-6	NA	NA	TRBV9	TGTGCCAGCAGCGGATATAATTCACCCCTCCACTTT	CASSGYNSPLHF
TRBJ1-2	many	NA	TRBV28	TGTGCCAGCAGTTTGACGGCCTATGGCTACACCTTC	CASSLTAYGYTF
TRBJ2-4	many	NA	TRBV4-3	TGCGCCAGCAGCCAAGGACTTACGTTAGCCAAAAACATTCAGTACTTC	CASSQGLTLAKNIQYF
TRBJ1-5	NA	NA	TRBV19	TGTGCCAGTAGTATATGGGACCTCAATCAGCCCCAGCATTTT	CASSIWDLNQPQHF
TRBJ1-2	NA	TRBD1	TRBV11-2	TGTGCCAGCAGCACCTACACCCTGGAGGCAGGGGGCAGCGGTGGCTACACCTTC	CASSTYTLEAGGSGGYTF
TRBJ2-3	NA	NA	TRBV13	TGTGCCAGCAGCTGGATAGAGGATACGCAGTATTTT	CASSWIEDTQYF
TRBJ2-3	many	TRBD1	TRBV7-9	TGTGCCAGCTCCGGGACAGTGAGGCCGGATACGCAGTATTTT	CASSGTVRPDTQYF
TRBJ2-7	few	NA	TRBV11-2	TGTGCCAGCAGCTTAGCGGCAGGGACCGCTACCTACGAGCAGTACTTC	CASSLAAGTATYEQYF
TRBJ2-5	NA	TRBD2	TRBV5-6	TGTGCCAGCAGCTTATTCGGAGCGGGGGGGCGCCCGGAGACCCAGTACTTC	CASSLFGAGGRPETQYF
TRBJ2-1	NA	TRBD2	TRBV9	TGTGCCAGCAGCGTAGCACTAGCGGCCTCCTACAATGAGCAGTTCTTC	CASSVALAASYNEQFF
TRBJ2-7	NA	NA	TRBV6-1	TGTGCCAGCAGTGAAGGGTCAGGGCAGCTCTACGAGCAGTACTTC	CASSEGSGQLYEQYF
TRBJ2-3	NA	TRBD1	TRBV18	TGTGCCAGCTCACCCCTTGACAGGGGGGTAACAGATACGCAGTATTTT	CASSPLDRGVTDTQYF
TRBJ2-7	NA	NA	TRBV7-9	TGTGCCAGCAGGGGGTCCCGCTACGAGCAGTACTTC	CASRGSRYEQYF
TRBJ1-1	NA	NA	TRBV6-1	TGTGCCACGACCCGGGACCCCCTTCAGGCTTTCTTT	CATTRDPLQAFF
TRBJ1-1	NA	NA	TRBV12-3/TRBV12-4	TGTGCCAGCAGACCCCTCCAGGGCACTGAAGCTTTCTTT	CASRPLQGTEAFF
TRBJ1-3	many	NA	TRBV9	TGTGCCAGCAGCGTAGCCCCAAGCTCTGGAAACACCATATATTTT	CASSVAPSSGNTIYF
TRBJ1-1	few	NA	TRBV12-3/TRBV12-4	TGTGCCAGCAGTTTTAGCATTACCGTGGAAGCTTTCTTT	CASSFSITVEAFF
TRBJ2-5	few	TRBD1	TRBV12-3/TRBV12-4	TGTGCCAGCAGACAGGGGGCGGCAGGGGAGACCCAGTACTTC	CASRQGAAGETQYF
TRBJ2-3	many	TRBD2	TRBV20-1	TGCAGTGGGGGACTAGCGGGGGCAGATACGCAGTATTTT	CSGGLAGADTQYF
TRBJ2-1	NA	TRBD2	TRBV7-3	TGTGCCAGCAGTCGGGCTAGCGGGGGCGGTGAGCAGTTCTTC	CASSRASGGGEQFF
TRBJ2-1	many	NA	TRBV19	TGTGCCAGTAATCGAGGGGTAGCCCCATATGAGCAGTTCTTC	CASNRGVAPYEQFF
TRBJ2-5	few	NA	TRBV4-1	TGCGCCAGCAGCCACCCTACAGGAGAAGAGACCCAGTACTTC	CASSHPTGEETQYF
TRBJ2-2	NA	NA	TRBV7-9	TGTGCCAGCAGCTTACTCCGCACCGGGGAGCTGTTTTTT	CASSLLRTGELFF
TRBJ2-7	NA	NA	TRBV7-2	TGTGCCAGCAGCCATCCCGTTGCCTCCTACGAGCAGTACTTC	CASSHPVASYEQYF
TRBJ1-6	NA	NA	TRBV3-1	TGTGCCAGCAGCCAAGACGGCCTACATTCACCCCTCCACTTT	CASSQDGLHSPLHF
TRBJ2-5	few	TRBD2	TRBV7-2	TGTGCCAGCAGCCCCTGGACTAGTGAGCGGCAGACCCAGTACTTC	CASSPWTSERQTQYF
TRBJ2-2	few	TRBD2	TRBV20-1	TGCAGTGCTTGGACTAGCGGGGGTTCCGGGGAGCTGTTTTTT	CSAWTSGGSGELFF
TRBJ2-7	many	TRBD1	TRBV5-1	TGCGCCAGCAGCTGGGGGACAGGGGCCGAGCAGTACTTC	CASSWGTGAEQYF
TRBJ1-6	NA	NA	TRBV20-1	TGCAGTGCTAGACCCAGGGGTACCTATAATTCACCCCTCCACTTT	CSARPRGTYNSPLHF
TRBJ2-5	NA	NA	TRBV19	TGTGCCAGTAGTACCCGCGGGACAGCCTTACAAGAGACCCAGTACTTC	CASSTRGTALQETQYF
TRBJ1-1	many	NA	TRBV7-9	TGTGCCAGCAGCTACAGGGTAGAGGGCACTGAAGCTTTCTTT	CASSYRVEGTEAFF
TRBJ2-2	NA	NA	TRBV24-1	TGTGCCACCAGTCCGGGAACCGCCACCGGGGAGCTGTTTTTT	CATSPGTATGELFF
TRBJ2-3	many	TRBD1	TRBV5-1	TGCGCCAGCAGCCAGGACAGGGCAACAGATACGCAGTATTTT	CASSQDRATDTQYF
TRBJ2-3	many	TRBD2	TRBV6-1	TGTGCCAGCAGTCGTTCGGGGGGGGGAATACTCACAGATACGCAGTATTTT	CASSRSGGGILTDTQYF
TRBJ1-5	few	NA	TRBV4-1	TGCGCCAGCAGCCACTCGGGGCAGCCCCAGCATTTT	CASSHSGQPQHF
TRBJ2-3	few	NA	TRBV20-1	TGCAGTGCTAGAGACCCAGCCACGGGGTTCGGCGCAGATACGCAGTATTTT	CSARDPATGFGADTQYF
TRBJ2-5	many	NA	TRBV5-1	TGCGCCAGCAGCTTGGGCGATTACAGGGTGTTCCAAGAGACCCAGTACTTC	CASSLGDYRVFQETQYF
TRBJ2-7	few	TRBD2	TRBV4-1	TGCGCCAGCAGCCAAGAGGGCGGGGGGTTCTACGAGCAGTACTTC	CASSQEGGGFYEQYF
TRBJ2-7	few	NA	TRBV5-1	TGCGCCAGCAGCTTGGGCGGGGAGAACCCCAAGATGCAGTACTTC	CASSLGGENPKMQYF
TRBJ2-1	few	NA	TRBV5-1	TGCGCCAGCAGCCCCCCACAGGGACTGAATGAGCAGTTCTTC	CASSPPQGLNEQFF
TRBJ1-1	NA	NA	TRBV12-3/TRBV12-4	TGTGCCAGCAGTTTAGCTGAACGGGGCACTGAAGCTTTCTTT	CASSLAERGTEAFF
TRBJ2-1	NA	NA	TRBV6-1	TGTGCCAGCGGGGTCGCGGGGGCTTCCTACAATGAGCAGTTCTTC	CASGVAGASYNEQFF
TRBJ2-3	few	NA	TRBV5-1	TGCGCCAGCAGCGTGGGTACAGACACAGATACGCAGTATTTT	CASSVGTDTDTQYF
TRBJ2-2	few	TRBD2	TRBV5-6	TGTGCCAGCAGCTTTGGACTAGCGGGAGGCACCGGGGAGCTGTTTTTT	CASSFGLAGGTGELFF
TRBJ2-3	few	NA	TRBV7-3	TGTGCCAGCGGAACAGGGCCTGACACAGATACGCAGTATTTT	CASGTGPDTDTQYF
TRBJ2-2	few	NA	TRBV29-1	TGCAGCTTCCGCGCGGAGAACACCGGGGAGCTGTTTTTT	CSFRAENTGELFF
TRBJ2-1	many	NA	TRBV7-2	TGTGCCAGCAGCTTTTTTCTCGGGGGCTCCTACAATGAGCAGTTCTTC	CASSFFLGGSYNEQFF
TRBJ1-2	many	NA	TRBV15	TGTGCCACCAGCACGGGGATTGGCGCGGGTGGGCTTGGCTACACCTTC	CATSTGIGAGGLGYTF
TRBJ2-2	NA	NA	TRBV27	TGTGCCAGCAGTCACCGGGACACCGGGGAGCTGTTTTTT	CASSHRDTGELFF
TRBJ2-2	many	NA	TRBV15	TGTGCCACCAGCAGAGGAGGGGCGCACACCGGGGAGCTGTTTTTT	CATSRGGAHTGELFF
TRBJ2-3	few	NA	TRBV12-3/TRBV12-4	TGTGCCAGCAGTTTTGGTGGGAATACGCAGTATTTT	CASSFGGNTQYF
TRBJ2-5	NA	NA	TRBV29-1	TGCAGCGTTGATGGCAGGGCGGTGGGGACCCAGTACTTC	CSVDGRAVGTQYF